The 12 T cell receptor beta chains below come from one sample, sequenced in a study of blood T cell repertoires in COVID-19. The protocol was immunoSEQ multiplex PCR, while the TCRdb copy is restricted to in-frame clones and leaves out a portion. Of a few hundred thousand clones in the sample, roughly 90% were seen once. The sequenced sample consisted of peripheral blood. The source is a young man who had recovered from COVID-19.

The chain recombines TRBV7-2 with TRBJ2-7; TRBD2 matches at 15 bases. Trimming cost V 5 bases and J 6 bases; bases outside gene matches: 5. The CDR3 totals 15 residues. Germline V gene sequence: CDR1 SGHTA, CDR2 FQGNSA. CDR3 region: CASSTTGLAGGEQYF. CDR3 DNA: TGTGCCAGCAGCACTACGGGACTAGCGGGAGGCGAGCAGTACTTC.

The V and J genes are TRBV25-1 and TRBJ2-5; maybe TRBD2 (6 bases). The CDR3 totals 15 residues. Germline CDR1 and CDR2: MGHDK and SYGVNS. V was trimmed by 2 bases and J by 5 bases, leaving 15 bases between them. DNA for the CDR3: TGTGCCAGCAGTGAAGTTGGGACTGAGCCCGAGACCCAGTACTTC. This encodes CASSEVGTEPETQYF.

The CDR3 nucleotides are TGTGCCAGCAGCTTAGCGCAGACCAGGCTGGAAAAACTGTTTTTT. It specifies CASSLAQTRLEKLFF. The chain couples TRBV7-2 to TRBJ1-4; D ambiguous. CDR3 size: 15 residues. Germline loops: CDR1 SGHTA, CDR2 FQGNSA. V lost 0 bases and J lost 8, with 13 bases in between.

The rearrangement uses TRBV29-1 and TRBJ1-1, with 12 bases identical to TRBD1. Germline trimming cut 5 bases from V and 3 bases from J; bases unmatched to any gene: 7. Germline CDR1 is SQVTM and CDR2 is ANQGSEA. The CDR3 has 15 residues. This CDR3 reads CSVPGQGALDTEAFF. CDR3 nucleotides: TGCAGCGTTCCGGGACAGGGGGCACTAGACACTGAAGCTTTCTTT.

This clone was observed a handful of times. The V gene is TRBV5-1, the J gene TRBJ2-1; TRBD2 agrees at 12 bases. The CDR3 extends over 17 amino acids. The germline V gene encodes CDR1 SGHRS and CDR2 YFSETQ. J gave up 4 bases and V 1 base, and 6 bases lay outside the gene matches. The CDR3 DNA reads TGCGCCAGCAGCTTGCGAAAGACTAGCGGGGGTTACAATGAGCAGTTCTTC. Translating it yields CASSLRKTSGGYNEQFF.

This clone was picked up one time. CDR3 DNA sequence: TGTGCCAGCAGCTTAGGAGGCGGCGGGAATGGCTACACCTTC. It encodes CASSLGGGGNGYTF. The chain combines TRBV11-2 with TRBJ1-2, with D unclear. The length of the CDR3 is 14 residues. The germline gives CDR1 SGHAT, CDR2 FQNNGV. The V end was cut by 1 base, the J end by 6 bases, with 12 bases between.

V is TRBV9 and J is TRBJ1-4; D remains ambiguous. The V and J ends lost 0 bases and 5 bases respectively, with 8 bases between them. The CDR3 runs to 14 residues. Germline V CDR1 and CDR2: SGDLS, YYNGEE. This CDR3 is CASSVGGSNEKLFF. The CDR3 coding sequence is TGTGCCAGCAGCGTAGGAGGGTCGAATGAAAAACTGTTTTTT.

The genes are TRBV19 and TRBJ1-2; D perhaps matches TRBD1 (5 bases). Germline lookup yields CDR1 LNHDA and CDR2 SQIVND (reference sequence). The CDR3 covers 16 residues. V lost 11 bases, J lost 4 bases, and 26 bases lay in between. The CDR3 region is CAVPDPGLAEGYGYTF. As DNA, the CDR3 is TGTGCCGTCCCCGACCCGGGACTCGCGGAAGGCTATGGCTACACCTTC.

This chain connects TRBV5-6 to TRBJ1-1; unclear D gene. The CDR3 sequence is 14 residues long. V dropped 5 bases and J dropped 0 bases, with 11 bases sitting between them. CDR1 is SGHDT and CDR2 is YYEEEE in the germline V gene. The CDR3 DNA reads TGTGCCAGCAGTTCTCTCCACATGAACACTGAAGCTTTCTTT. This sequence encodes CASSSLHMNTEAFF.

The rearrangement uses TRBV19 and TRBJ1-1, with TRBD1 identical over 10 bases. The CDR3 length is 14 residues. With V trimmed by 4 bases and J by 6 bases, 5 bases remained unmatched. Germline CDR1 LNHDA, CDR2 SQIVND (reference sequence). CDR3 protein: CASSTTGGFPEAFF. In DNA form, the CDR3 reads TGTGCCAGTAGTACGACAGGGGGCTTCCCTGAAGCTTTCTTT.

As DNA, the CDR3 is TGTGCCAGTAAAGAGGGCAGAGTCCTCACAGATACGCAGTATTTT. It is translated as CASKEGRVLTDTQYF. The chain couples TRBV19 to TRBJ2-3; D possibly corresponds to TRBD2 (5 bases). Germline-derived CDR1 and CDR2 are LNHDA and SQIVND (reference sequence). The ends were cut back, 7 bases at V and 2 bases at J, with 16 bases in the middle. This CDR3 spans 15 amino acids.

The genes are TRBV6-1 and TRBJ1-4; 11 bases map to TRBD1. There are 16 residues in the CDR3. The V gene's germline CDR1 is MNHNS and CDR2 SASEGT. With 4 bases clipped from V and 7 bases from J, the junction kept 8 bases outside the gene matches. The CDR3 reads CASSVRTGGWSEKLFF. The CDR3 DNA follows: TGTGCCAGCAGTGTGCGGACAGGGGGCTGGAGTGAAAAACTGTTTTTT.